The 3 T cell receptor beta chains given below trace back to one sample, sequenced in a study of control samples from healthy donors and cancer patients (dated by TCRdb to between 2020 and 2021). Preparation of the library involved the immunoSEQ multiplex PCR assay. TCRdb holds this immuneACCESS table with in-frame rearrangements only. Some clones are missing; in checked studies, unresolved V genes explain under half, and the rest has no known cause. The sample yields some 130,000 clones; 80% to 95% were counted once. The top ten constitute around 5.4% of the sample. The sample consisted of blood. The receptors here all came from a man between 18 and 35 years old in good health.

The chain carries TRBV5-1 and TRBJ1-1; TRBD1 might be the D (5 bases). The germline CDR1 and CDR2 sequences are SGHRS and YFSETQ. Trimming took 4 bases from V and 0 from J, leaving 19 bases between them. The CDR3 is made up of 17 amino acids. CDR3 residues: CASSQGPGRTMNTEAFF. Written as DNA, the CDR3 is TGCGCCAGCAGCCAAGGACCGGGACGGACTATGAACACTGAAGCTTTCTTT.

The rearrangement uses TRBV28 and TRBJ2-7; perhaps TRBD2 as D (6 bases). This CDR3 has 15 residues. CDR1 is MDHEN, CDR2 SYDVKM, per germline. With 0 bases removed from V and 3 bases from J, the gap between germline ends came to 12 bases. In DNA form, the CDR3 reads TGTGCCAGCAGTTTATGGCGGGTGCGGGACTACGAGCAGTACTTC. Translated, it gives CASSLWRVRDYEQYF.

V gene TRBV6-2 or TRBV6-3 combines with J gene TRBJ2-7; D is unclear. Looked up from germline, CDR1 is MNHEY and CDR2 is SVGEGT. The ends were cut back, 5 bases at V and 3 bases at J, with 14 bases in the middle. This CDR3 region has 14 residues. The CDR3 spells CASSNVYRHYEQYF. The CDR3 DNA reads TGTGCCAGCAGTAACGTATACAGACACTACGAGCAGTACTTC.